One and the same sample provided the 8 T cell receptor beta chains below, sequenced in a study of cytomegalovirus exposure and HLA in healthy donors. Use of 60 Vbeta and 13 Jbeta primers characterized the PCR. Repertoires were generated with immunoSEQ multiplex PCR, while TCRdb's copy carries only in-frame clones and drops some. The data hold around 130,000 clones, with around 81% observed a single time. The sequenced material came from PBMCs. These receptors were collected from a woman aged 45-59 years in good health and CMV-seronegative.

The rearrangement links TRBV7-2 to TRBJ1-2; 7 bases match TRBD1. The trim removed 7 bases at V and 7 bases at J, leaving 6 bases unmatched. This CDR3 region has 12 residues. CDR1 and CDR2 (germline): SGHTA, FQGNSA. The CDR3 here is CASTPTGSGYTF. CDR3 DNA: TGTGCCAGCACCCCGACAGGGAGTGGCTACACCTTC.

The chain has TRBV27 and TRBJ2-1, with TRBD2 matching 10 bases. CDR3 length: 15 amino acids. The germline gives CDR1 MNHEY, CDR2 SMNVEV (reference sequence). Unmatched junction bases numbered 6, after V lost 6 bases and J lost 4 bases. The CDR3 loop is CASSSGTSEYNEQFF. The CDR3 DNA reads TGTGCCAGCAGCTCTGGGACTAGCGAGTACAATGAGCAGTTCTTC.

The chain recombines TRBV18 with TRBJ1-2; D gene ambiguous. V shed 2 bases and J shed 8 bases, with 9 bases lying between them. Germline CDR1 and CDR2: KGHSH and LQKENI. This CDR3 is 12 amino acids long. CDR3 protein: CASSPEENGYTF. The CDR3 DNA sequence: TGTGCCAGCTCACCAGAGGAAAACGGCTACACCTTC.

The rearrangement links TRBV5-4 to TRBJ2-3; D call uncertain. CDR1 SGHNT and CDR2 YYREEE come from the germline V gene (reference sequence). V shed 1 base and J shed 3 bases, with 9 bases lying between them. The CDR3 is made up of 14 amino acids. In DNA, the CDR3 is TGTGCCAGCAGCTTGCCGGGTTGGACAGATACGCAGTATTTT. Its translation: CASSLPGWTDTQYF.

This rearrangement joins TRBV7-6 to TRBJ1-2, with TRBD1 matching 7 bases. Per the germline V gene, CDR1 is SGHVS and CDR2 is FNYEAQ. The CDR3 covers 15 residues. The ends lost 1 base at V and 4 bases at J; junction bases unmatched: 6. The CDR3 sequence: CASSLVAGGSYGYTF. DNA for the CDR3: TGTGCCAGCAGCTTAGTCGCAGGGGGTTCCTATGGCTACACCTTC.

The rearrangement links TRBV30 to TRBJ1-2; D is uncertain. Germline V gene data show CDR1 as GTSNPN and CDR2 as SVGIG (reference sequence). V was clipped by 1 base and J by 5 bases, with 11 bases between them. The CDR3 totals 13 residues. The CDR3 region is CAWSDQVGYGYTF. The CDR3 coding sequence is TGTGCCTGGAGTGACCAAGTCGGGTATGGCTACACCTTC.

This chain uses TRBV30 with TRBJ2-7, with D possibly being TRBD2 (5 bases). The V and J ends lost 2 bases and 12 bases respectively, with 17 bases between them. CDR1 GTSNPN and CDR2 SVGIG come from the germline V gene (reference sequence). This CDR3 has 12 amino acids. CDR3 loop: CAWSWNRGISYF. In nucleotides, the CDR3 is TGTGCCTGGAGTTGGAACCGGGGAATATCGTACTTC.

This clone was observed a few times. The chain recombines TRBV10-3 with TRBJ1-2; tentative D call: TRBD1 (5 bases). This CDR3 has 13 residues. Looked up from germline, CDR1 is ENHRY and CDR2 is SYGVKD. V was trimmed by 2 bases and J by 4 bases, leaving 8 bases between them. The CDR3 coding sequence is TGTGCCATCAGTGAGACAGGCCGCTATGGCTACACCTTC. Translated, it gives CAISETGRYGYTF.